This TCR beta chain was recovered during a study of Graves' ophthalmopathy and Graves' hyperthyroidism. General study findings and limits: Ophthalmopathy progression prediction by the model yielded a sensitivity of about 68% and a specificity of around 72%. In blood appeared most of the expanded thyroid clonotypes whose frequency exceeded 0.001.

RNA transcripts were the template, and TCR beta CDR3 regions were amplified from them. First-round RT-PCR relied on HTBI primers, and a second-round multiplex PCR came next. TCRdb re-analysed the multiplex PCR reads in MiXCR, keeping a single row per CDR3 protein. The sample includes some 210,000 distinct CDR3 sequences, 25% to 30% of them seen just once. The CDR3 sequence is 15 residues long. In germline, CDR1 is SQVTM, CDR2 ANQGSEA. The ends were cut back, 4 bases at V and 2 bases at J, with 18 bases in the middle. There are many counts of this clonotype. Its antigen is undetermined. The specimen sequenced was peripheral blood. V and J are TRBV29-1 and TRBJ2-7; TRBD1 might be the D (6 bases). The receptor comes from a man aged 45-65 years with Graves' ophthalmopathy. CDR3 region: CSVVRPRTETYEQYF. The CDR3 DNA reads TGCAGCGTTGTTCGGCCCCGGACAGAGACCTACGAGCAGTACTTC.